A selection of T cell receptor beta chains follows, all from one sample in a study of tumor and adjacent non-tumor tissue in lung cancer. MiXCR was run by TCRdb on the multiplex PCR reads, yielding one entry per CDR3 protein. Of approximately 120,000 distinct CDR3 sequences in the sample, 60% to 80% were seen once. The specimen was lung tumor tissue. Receptors were obtained from a woman between 55 and 75 years old with non-small cell lung cancer. The CDR3 runs from the conserved cysteine through the conserved F or W. D genes are given only for firm matches. Where a row states a size, it is once, few, many or the class of an expanded clone; other rows omit it.

V gene: TRBV20-1
clone size: .
J gene: TRBJ2-1
D gene: .
CDR3 length: 15
CDR3 DNA: TGCAGTGCTAGATATTTAGAGGGAGTCAGGAATGAGCGGTTCTTT
CDR3 protein: CSARYLEGVRNERFF

V gene: TRBV6-6
clone size: .
J gene: TRBJ2-6
D gene: .
CDR3 length: 14
CDR3 DNA: TGTACCAGCATTCCAGGAGATGGGGCCAACGTCCTGACTTTC
CDR3 protein: CTSIPGDGANVLTF

V gene: TRBV29-1
clone size: few
J gene: TRBJ2-5
D gene: TRBD1
CDR3 length: 15
CDR3 DNA: TGCAGCGTTGTACGGGGACAGGGGGCTGGAGGGACCCAGTATTTC
CDR3 protein: CSVVRGQGAGGTQYF

V gene: TRBV6-5
clone size: .
J gene: TRBJ2-1
D gene: TRBD2
CDR3 length: 15
CDR3 DNA: TGTGCCAGCAGTTCGAGCGGGAGGGCTTCCAGTCAGCAGTTCTTC
CDR3 protein: CASSSSGRASSQQFF

V gene: TRBV5-6
clone size: .
J gene: TRBJ2-2
D gene: .
CDR3 length: 17
CDR3 DNA: TGTGCAAGCAGCTTGGGGCTACCAATCGGGATCACCGGGGAGCTGTTTTTT
CDR3 protein: CASSLGLPIGITGELFF

V gene: TRBV20-1
clone size: .
J gene: TRBJ2-1
D gene: .
CDR3 length: 12
CDR3 DNA: TGCAGTACTAGAGATTTGGGGGCTGGGCAGTTCTTC
CDR3 protein: CSTRDLGAGQFF

V gene: TRBV6-6
clone size: .
J gene: TRBJ1-3
D gene: TRBD1
CDR3 length: 16
CDR3 DNA: TGTGCCAGCAGTCCCCGACAGGGTCGGTCTGGAAGCACCATATATTTT
CDR3 protein: CASSPRQGRSGSTIYF

V gene: TRBV7-3
clone size: few
J gene: TRBJ2-7
D gene: .
CDR3 length: 14
CDR3 DNA: TGTGCCAGCAGCCCGGGACCGACCGTCTACGAGCAGTACTTC
CDR3 protein: CASSPGPTVYEQYF

V gene: TRBV6-5
clone size: few
J gene: TRBJ2-5
D gene: TRBD2
CDR3 length: 13
CDR3 DNA: TGTGCCAGCACCGGACTAGCGGGAGGGCCCCAGAACTTC
CDR3 protein: CASTGLAGGPQNF

V gene: TRBV10-3
clone size: .
J gene: TRBJ2-7
D gene: .
CDR3 length: 12
CDR3 DNA: TGTGCCTCTAAGCGCGCGGAATACGAACAGTACTTC
CDR3 protein: CASKRAEYEQYF

V gene: TRBV20-1
clone size: many
J gene: TRBJ2-5
D gene: .
CDR3 length: 14
CDR3 DNA: TGCAGTGCTAGGGAATGGGGACGGCAAGAGACCCAGTACTTC
CDR3 protein: CSAREWGRQETQYF

V gene: TRBV11-1
clone size: once
J gene: TRBJ1-1
D gene: .
CDR3 length: 13
CDR3 DNA: TGTACCAGCAGCCGGGACCACAACACTGAATCTTTCTTT
CDR3 protein: CTSSRDHNTESFF

V gene: TRBV20-1
clone size: .
J gene: TRBJ2-7
D gene: TRBD2
CDR3 length: 14
CDR3 DNA: TGCGGTGTTAGTAGACTAGCGGCTACTGGCGAGCAGTACTTC
CDR3 protein: CGVSRLAATGEQYF

V gene: TRBV4-3
clone size: .
J gene: TRBJ1-1
D gene: .
CDR3 length: 18
CDR3 DNA: TGCGCCAGCAGCCAAGATCTGGGACTCCACTTGATGAACACTGAAGCTTGCTTT
CDR3 protein: CASSQDLGLHLMNTEACF

V gene: TRBV7-3
clone size: many
J gene: TRBJ1-6
D gene: .
CDR3 length: 14
CDR3 DNA: TGTGCCAGCAGCCTCGGACTGACGAATTCACCCCTCCACTTT
CDR3 protein: CASSLGLTNSPLHF

V gene: TRBV28
clone size: few
J gene: TRBJ1-1
D gene: .
CDR3 length: 12
CDR3 DNA: TGTGCCAGCCGGAAAACAAACACTGAAGCTTTCTTT
CDR3 protein: CASRKTNTEAFF

V gene: TRBV5-5
clone size: once
J gene: TRBJ1-1
D gene: .
CDR3 length: 15
CDR3 DNA: TGTGCCAGGAGCTCTCGGGGGGCCTGGAACACTGAAGCTTTCTTT
CDR3 protein: CARSSRGAWNTEAFF

V gene: TRBV6-5
clone size: .
J gene: TRBJ1-1
D gene: .
CDR3 length: 16
CDR3 DNA: TGTGCCAGCAGACTAAATATTGGGTTAGGGAACACTGAAGCTTTCTTT
CDR3 protein: CASRLNIGLGNTEAFF

V gene: TRBV7-2
clone size: .
J gene: TRBJ2-3
D gene: .
CDR3 length: 14
CDR3 DNA: TGTGCCAGCAGCACCAGCGCTAGCACAGATACGCAGTATTTT
CDR3 protein: CASSTSASTDTQYF

V gene: TRBV30
clone size: once
J gene: TRBJ1-5
D gene: .
CDR3 length: 14
CDR3 DNA: TGTGCCTGGAGTGCCGAACAGGGCTTTCAGCCCCAGCATTTT
CDR3 protein: CAWSAEQGFQPQHF

V gene: TRBV11-2
clone size: .
J gene: TRBJ2-1
D gene: .
CDR3 length: 15
CDR3 DNA: TGTCCCAGCAGCCCACGTACCTCAACCTACAATGAGCAGTTCTTC
CDR3 protein: CPSSPRTSTYNEQFF

V gene: TRBV6-5
clone size: .
J gene: TRBJ1-6
D gene: .
CDR3 length: 12
CDR3 DNA: TGTGTCAAGCCCGGGACATGTTCACCCCTCTACTTT
CDR3 protein: CVKPGTCSPLYF

V gene: TRBV12-3/TRBV12-4
clone size: .
J gene: TRBJ1-6
D gene: .
CDR3 length: 13
CDR3 DNA: TGTGCCAGCACTTTAAACCAGTTAGCACTCCTTCACTTT
CDR3 protein: CASTLNQLALLHF

V gene: TRBV11-3
clone size: .
J gene: TRBJ2-3
D gene: .
CDR3 length: 16
CDR3 DNA: TGTGCCAGCAGCTCAGGAGTAGATGGGGTCACAGATACGCAGTATTTT
CDR3 protein: CASSSGVDGVTDTQYF

V gene: TRBV11-3
clone size: few
J gene: TRBJ1-1
D gene: .
CDR3 length: 14
CDR3 DNA: TGTGCCAGCAAGCTGGAGGCCTCGAACGCTGAGGCTTTCTTT
CDR3 protein: CASKLEASNAEAFF

V gene: TRBV10-1
clone size: .
J gene: TRBJ1-1
D gene: .
CDR3 length: 13
CDR3 DNA: TGCGCCAGCAGTGAAGGGGACACGACTGAAGCTTTATTT
CDR3 protein: CASSEGDTTEALF

V gene: TRBV6-6
clone size: .
J gene: TRBJ2-7
D gene: .
CDR3 length: 15
CDR3 DNA: TGTACAAGCAGTTACGGGTCCGGGGCCCCCGGCGAGCAGTACTTC
CDR3 protein: CTSSYGSGAPGEQYF

V gene: TRBV11-2
clone size: .
J gene: TRBJ1-1
D gene: .
CDR3 length: 16
CDR3 DNA: .
CDR3 protein: CTSSVGLGNWNTEVFF

V gene: TRBV6-5
clone size: many
J gene: TRBJ2-2
D gene: .
CDR3 length: 15
CDR3 DNA: TGTGCCAGCACGGCCGACCAAACCAACACCGGGGAGCTGTTTTTT
CDR3 protein: CASTADQTNTGELFF

V gene: TRBV28
clone size: few
J gene: TRBJ1-3
D gene: .
CDR3 length: 16
CDR3 DNA: TGTGCCAGCAGTCCACTGGTAGGACGCTCTGGAAACACCATATATTTT
CDR3 protein: CASSPLVGRSGNTIYF

V gene: TRBV11-1
clone size: .
J gene: TRBJ2-2
D gene: .
CDR3 length: 14
CDR3 DNA: TGTGCCAGCAGCCGGGACGGGTACACCGGGGAGCTGTTTTTT
CDR3 protein: CASSRDGYTGELFF

V gene: TRBV11-3
clone size: .
J gene: TRBJ1-1
D gene: .
CDR3 length: 11
CDR3 DNA: TGTGGATCGAGCACGAACACTGAACCTTTCTTT
CDR3 protein: CGSSTNTEPFF

V gene: TRBV6-6
clone size: .
J gene: TRBJ1-2
D gene: .
CDR3 length: 15
CDR3 DNA: TGTGCCAGCAGTTCACAACCGGGACTTCTCTATGGCTACACCTTC
CDR3 protein: CASSSQPGLLYGYTF

V gene: TRBV4-3
clone size: .
J gene: TRBJ1-1
D gene: TRBD1
CDR3 length: 15
CDR3 DNA: TGCGCCAGCTGCCAAGATGGGACAGGGGGCACCCAACCTTTCTTT
CDR3 protein: CASCQDGTGGTQPFF

V gene: TRBV11-2
clone size: .
J gene: TRBJ2-7
D gene: TRBD1
CDR3 length: 15
CDR3 DNA: TGTGCCAGCAGCTGGGCCGGGACAGGCCCCTACGAGCAGTACTTC
CDR3 protein: CASSWAGTGPYEQYF

V gene: TRBV4-3
clone size: .
J gene: TRBJ1-5
D gene: TRBD1
CDR3 length: 17
CDR3 DNA: TGCGCCAGCAGACAAGATACTGGGGACAGTTTTTATAAGCCCCAGCATTTT
CDR3 protein: CASRQDTGDSFYKPQHF

V gene: TRBV20-1
clone size: .
J gene: TRBJ2-2
D gene: TRBD2
CDR3 length: 15
CDR3 DNA: TGCAGTGCTACCAAATCTAGCGGGAGAACAAGGGAGCTGTTTTTT
CDR3 protein: CSATKSSGRTRELFF

V gene: TRBV5-6
clone size: .
J gene: TRBJ2-4
D gene: .
CDR3 length: 15
CDR3 DNA: TGTGCCAGCAGCTTGTCCTTTTTAGCCAAAAACATTCAGTACTTC
CDR3 protein: CASSLSFLAKNIQYF

V gene: TRBV28
clone size: .
J gene: TRBJ1-1
D gene: TRBD1
CDR3 length: 14
CDR3 DNA: TGTGCCAGCAGTCTACTGCCGGGACAGGGGATGGCTTTCTTT
CDR3 protein: CASSLLPGQGMAFF

V gene: TRBV20-1
clone size: .
J gene: TRBJ1-5
D gene: TRBD1
CDR3 length: 12
CDR3 DNA: TGCAATGCTAGACAGGGTAGTCAACCCCAGCATTTT
CDR3 protein: CNARQGSQPQHF

V gene: TRBV20-1
clone size: .
J gene: TRBJ1-6
D gene: .
CDR3 length: 17
CDR3 DNA: TGCAGTGCTAGAGATAATATCCTTGCCGTATATAACTCACCCCTCCACTTT
CDR3 protein: CSARDNILAVYNSPLHF

V gene: TRBV12-3/TRBV12-4
clone size: .
J gene: TRBJ2-3
D gene: .
CDR3 length: 13
CDR3 DNA: TGTGCCAGCAGTTTAGCGGGTACAGATACGCAGTATTTT
CDR3 protein: CASSLAGTDTQYF

V gene: TRBV5-6
clone size: .
J gene: TRBJ1-5
D gene: .
CDR3 length: 15
CDR3 DNA: TGTGCCAGCAGCTTGAGGCGACACAGCAATCAGGCCCAGCACTTT
CDR3 protein: CASSLRRHSNQAQHF

V gene: TRBV28
clone size: .
J gene: TRBJ2-5
D gene: TRBD2
CDR3 length: 18
CDR3 DNA: TGTGCCAGCAGTCCCTGTAGACTAGCGGGCCTGCGGGAGGAGACCCAGTACTTC
CDR3 protein: CASSPCRLAGLREETQYF

V gene: TRBV4-1
clone size: many
J gene: TRBJ1-2
D gene: .
CDR3 length: 14
CDR3 DNA: TGCGCCAGCAGCCAAGGAATTTCAGGGGAAGGCTACACCTTC
CDR3 protein: CASSQGISGEGYTF

V gene: TRBV28
clone size: many
J gene: TRBJ2-4
D gene: .
CDR3 length: 12
CDR3 DNA: TGTGCCAGCGGGGAAGCCAAAAACATTCAGTACTTC
CDR3 protein: CASGEAKNIQYF

V gene: TRBV29-1
clone size: many
J gene: TRBJ2-1
D gene: .
CDR3 length: 12
CDR3 DNA: TGCAGCGTCCCGGGACTGCACAATGAGCAGTTCTTC
CDR3 protein: CSVPGLHNEQFF

V gene: TRBV5-1
clone size: .
J gene: TRBJ2-7
D gene: .
CDR3 length: 14
CDR3 DNA: TGCGCCAGCAGCTTAACCGGGACCCCCTACGAGCAGTACTTC
CDR3 protein: CASSLTGTPYEQYF

V gene: TRBV14
clone size: .
J gene: TRBJ2-5
D gene: TRBD2
CDR3 length: 15
CDR3 DNA: TGTGCCGGCAGCCAGACTAGCGGGGGGCAAGAGACCCAGTACTTC
CDR3 protein: CAGSQTSGGQETQYF

V gene: TRBV4-2
clone size: .
J gene: TRBJ2-1
D gene: TRBD2
CDR3 length: 17
CDR3 DNA: TGTGCCAGCAGCCAAGAAGAAAGACTAGCTAAGGCAGATGAGCAGTTCTTC
CDR3 protein: CASSQEERLAKADEQFF

V gene: TRBV10-3
clone size: .
J gene: TRBJ2-2
D gene: .
CDR3 length: 14
CDR3 DNA: TGTGCCATCAGTGACTCTCTTGGGGCCGGAGAGCTGTGTTTT
CDR3 protein: CAISDSLGAGELCF

V gene: TRBV13
clone size: once
J gene: TRBJ2-2
D gene: TRBD1
CDR3 length: 16
CDR3 DNA: TGTGGCAGCAGCTTGTGGGACAGGAGGAATACCGGGGAGCTGTTTTTT
CDR3 protein: CGSSLWDRRNTGELFF